The present entry profiles one T cell receptor beta chain with its context. What it binds is not known. The data were taken from a study of shared clonotypes between healthy human individuals. Each of the donors was a healthy adult who was HIV-negative and had not had a recent acute infection or vaccination. Splitting of CD4+ cells produced CD45RA+ naive and CD45RA-negative memory subsets. The data were produced by immunoSEQ multiplex PCR, yet TCRdb's version contains in-frame clones alone and is incomplete. The profile shows approximately 1.5 million clones, 95% to 99% of them singletons. Per germline, CDR1 MNHNS and CDR2 SASEGT. Between the trimmed V and J ends, which lost 4 bases and 0 bases, there was a span of 13 bases. The CDR3 is 16 amino acids. The study's findings and limits: Across several donors, naive CD4 shared roughly 5%, naive CD8 over 3%, memory CD4 roughly 2.5%, memory CD8 over 0.3%.

This receptor was taken from a man aged 25-45 years in good health. Sequences were obtained from naive CD4+ T cells sorted from blood. The subset here: CD45RA+ positively selected. The chain uses TRBV6-1 and TRBJ2-1, with D uncertain. The CDR3 reads CASSGGSPSSYNEQFF. The CDR3 DNA reads as TGTGCCAGCAGTGGGGGTAGCCCGAGCTCCTACAATGAGCAGTTCTTC.